This T cell receptor (beta chain) was identified in a study of OX40 agonist ivuxolimab in advanced cancers. Study at large: Patients were given ivuxolimab, an antibody that agonizes OX40 (CD134).

With respect to this clone: The antigen is unknown.

This table comes from immunoSEQ multiplex PCR, and its TCRdb copy is limited to in-frame clones, with some not included. The sample gives tens of thousands of clones, around 82% of which show up once; 1.8% is in the top ten. Trimming shortened V by 4 bases and J by 0 bases, and 13 bases separated the two germline ends. CDR1 is SGHKS and CDR2 is YYEKEE in the germline V gene (reference sequence). The CDR3 spans 15 residues. Findings and caveats of the study: At 0.1 to 3.0 mg/kg and by week 6, clonal expansion occurred in CD4+ and CD8+ blood T cells. Part of the nonresponder group also had normalized T-cell clonal expansion that was low.

This specimen was CD4+ or CD8+ T cells sorted from blood, taken in a trial of the OX40 agonist ivuxolimab. The V and J genes are TRBV5-5 and TRBJ1-2; TRBD1 might be the D (5 bases). The sequence came from an adult with an advanced solid tumor such as melanoma, head and neck, liver or kidney cancer. CDR3 protein: CASSPNPGSNYGYTF. As DNA, the CDR3 is TGTGCCAGCAGCCCTAATCCAGGGTCTAACTATGGCTACACCTTC.